This T cell receptor beta chain is drawn from a study of shared clonotypes between healthy human individuals. Study overall: There were three CD4 naive, three CD4 memory, two CD8 naive and one CD8 memory plates per donor.

With regard to this clone: Antigen specificity is unknown.

The study, taken as a whole, reports: Only blood samples were collected, and tissue repertoires likely differ.

The CDR3 length is 13 residues. Germline CDR1 SNHLY, CDR2 FYNNEI. Trimming took off 6 bases at V and 7 bases at J, with 13 bases between the two ends. TCRdb's copy holds only in-frame clones and misses some; the assay was immunoSEQ multiplex PCR. The data contain 190,000 or so clones, approximately 60% of them singletons. The sample taken for sequencing was memory CD4+ T cells sorted from blood. The subset: CD45RA-negative fraction. The source is a man younger than 45 in good health. The chain has TRBV2 and TRBJ1-5; perhaps TRBD1 as D (6 bases). The CDR3 DNA follows: TGTGCCAGCAGGCGAACAGGGATCCAGCCCCAGCATTTT. Translation: CASRRTGIQPQHF.